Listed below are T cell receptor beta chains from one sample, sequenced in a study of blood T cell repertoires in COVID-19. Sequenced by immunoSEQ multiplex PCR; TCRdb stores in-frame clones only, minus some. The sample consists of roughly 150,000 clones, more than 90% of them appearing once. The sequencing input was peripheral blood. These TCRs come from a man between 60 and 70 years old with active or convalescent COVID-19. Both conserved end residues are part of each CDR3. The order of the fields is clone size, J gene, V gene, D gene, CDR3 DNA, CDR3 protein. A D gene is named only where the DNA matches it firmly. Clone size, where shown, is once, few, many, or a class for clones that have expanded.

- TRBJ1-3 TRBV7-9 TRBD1 TGTGCCAGCAGCTTAGGACAGGGTAGCGGAAACACCATATATTTT CASSLGQGSGNTIYF
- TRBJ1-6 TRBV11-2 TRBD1 TGTGCCAGCAGCTTAGATGGGACAGGGAGCTCCTATAATTCACCCCTCCACTTT CASSLDGTGSSYNSPLHF
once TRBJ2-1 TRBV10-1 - TGCGCCAGCAGTGGTTCGTACGGGGATGGGGATGAGCAGTTCTTC CASSGSYGDGDEQFF
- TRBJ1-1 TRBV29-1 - TGCAGCGTGACGCATGGGACAACGAACACTGAAGCTTTCTTT CSVTHGTTNTEAFF
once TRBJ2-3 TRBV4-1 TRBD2 TGCGCCAGCAGCCAGGGGAGCGGGAGGGCAGTTACGCAGTATTTT CASSQGSGRAVTQYF
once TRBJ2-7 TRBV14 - - CASSPVGRGTGYF
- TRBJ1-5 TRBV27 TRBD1 TGTGCCAGTGGGGACAGGGCGTATAGCAATCAGCCCCAGCATTTT CASGDRAYSNQPQHF
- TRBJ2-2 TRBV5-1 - TGCGCCAGCAGCTTGGCGGCAAAGGCGGACACCGGGGAGCTGTTTTTT CASSLAAKADTGELFF
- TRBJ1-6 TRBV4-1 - TGCGCCAGCAGCCCCCAAACGGGGGGCCTCGGTTCACCCCTCCACTTT CASSPQTGGLGSPLHF
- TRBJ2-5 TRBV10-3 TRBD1 TGTGCCATCAGTGACGGTCTTAGACAGGGAGAGACCCAGTACTTC CAISDGLRQGETQYF
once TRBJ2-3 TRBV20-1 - TGCAGTGCTAGTGATTACGGGACTGGGCCAGATACGCAGTATTTT CSASDYGTGPDTQYF
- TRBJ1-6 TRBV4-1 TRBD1 TGCGCCAGCAGCCCTCCAGCGACAGGGGACTCACCCCTCCACTTT CASSPPATGDSPLHF
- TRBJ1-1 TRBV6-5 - TGTGCCAGCAACCCAGGAGACAGTTACACTGAAGCTTTCTTT CASNPGDSYTEAFF
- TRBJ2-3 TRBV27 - TGTGCCAGCTTGCTCACACCCGGGGGCACAGATACGCAGTATTTT CASLLTPGGTDTQYF
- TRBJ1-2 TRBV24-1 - TGTGCCACCAGTGATCGGACAGCTACCTATGGCTACACCTTC CATSDRTATYGYTF
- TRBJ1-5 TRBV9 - TGTGCCAGCAGCGCGACAGGTAATCAGCCCCAGCATTTT CASSATGNQPQHF
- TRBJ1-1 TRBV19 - TGTGCCAGTAGTACGATAACAGACAGGACTGAAGCTTTCTTT CASSTITDRTEAFF
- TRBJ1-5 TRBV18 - TGTGCCAGCTCCCTCGACAGAAATCAGCCCCAGCATTTT CASSLDRNQPQHF
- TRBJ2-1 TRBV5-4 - TGTGCCAGCAGCTTGCGGAATGAGCAGTTCTTC CASSLRNEQFF
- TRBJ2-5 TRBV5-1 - TGCGCCAGCAGTCGGTTAGAGACCCAGTACTTC CASSRLETQYF
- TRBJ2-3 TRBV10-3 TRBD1 TGTGCCATCAGTGCGGGACAGGGGGATACAGATACGCAGTATTTT CAISAGQGDTDTQYF
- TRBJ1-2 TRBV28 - TGTGCTTCTAAATCTAACTATGGCTACACCTTC CASKSNYGYTF
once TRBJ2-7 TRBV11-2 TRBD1 TGTGCCAGCAGCAAACTGACAGGGGGAGATTTAGGGGGGACCTACGAGCAGTACTTC CASSKLTGGDLGGTYEQYF
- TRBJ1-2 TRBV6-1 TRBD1 TGTGCCAGCAGTGAAGGACAGGGAACCCACTATGGCTACACCTTC CASSEGQGTHYGYTF
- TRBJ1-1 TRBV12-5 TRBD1 TGTGCTAGTGGCCCACAGGGGGGTACTGAAGCTTTCTTT CASGPQGGTEAFF
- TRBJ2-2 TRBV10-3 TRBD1 TGTGCCATCAGCTTGGACAGGGAATACACCGGGGAGCTGTTTTTT CAISLDREYTGELFF
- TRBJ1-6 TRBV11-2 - TGTGCCAGCAGCTTCCCTCCGGGATCTAATTCACCCCTCCACTTT CASSFPPGSNSPLHF
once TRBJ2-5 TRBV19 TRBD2 TGTGCCAGTAGTATAGGTCGGGGTAGCGGGGTCCGGGAGACCCAGTACTTC CASSIGRGSGVRETQYF
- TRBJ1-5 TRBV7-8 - TGTGCCAGCAGCCTTCAGAGGGACAATCAGCCCCAGCATTTT CASSLQRDNQPQHF
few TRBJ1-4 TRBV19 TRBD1 TGTGCCAGTAGTAGGTCAGGGGGTAATGAAAAACTGTTTTTT CASSRSGGNEKLFF
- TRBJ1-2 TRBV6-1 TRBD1 TGTGCCAGCAGTGAAAGCGGGAGGGTCAGGGGGCATGGCTACACCTTC CASSESGRVRGHGYTF
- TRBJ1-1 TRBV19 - TGTGCCAGTATTGAGGAATCTAACACTGAAGCTTTCTTT CASIEESNTEAFF
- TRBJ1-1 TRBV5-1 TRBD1 TGCGCCAGTGTACCAGGGACAGACATTAACACTGAAGCTTTCTTT CASVPGTDINTEAFF
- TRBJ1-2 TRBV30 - TGTGCCTCGTACGGGATGTTCTATGGCTACACCTTC CASYGMFYGYTF
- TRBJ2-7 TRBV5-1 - TGCGCCAGCAGCGGGGACTTCTACGAGCAGTACTTC CASSGDFYEQYF
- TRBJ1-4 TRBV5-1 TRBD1 TGCGCCAGCAGCTACGGGACAGGGCATGAAAAACTGTTTTTT CASSYGTGHEKLFF
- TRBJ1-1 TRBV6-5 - TGTGCCAGCAGTTACTCGAACGATGGAGGGCTTTCGCGGGCTTTCTTT CASSYSNDGGLSRAFF
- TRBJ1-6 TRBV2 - TGTGCCAGCAGGGACATCAGCAGTTTGAGCTCCTATAATTCACCCCTCCACTTT CASRDISSLSSYNSPLHF
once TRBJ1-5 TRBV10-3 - TGTGCCATCAGTTTTGACAGCGCCAATCAGCCCCAGCATTTT CAISFDSANQPQHF
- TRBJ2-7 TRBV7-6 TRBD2 TGTGCCAGCAGCACCCTCCCTAGCGGGGGTCCCTACGAGCAGTACTTC CASSTLPSGGPYEQYF